These T cell receptor beta chains were read from a single sample in a study of cytomegalovirus exposure and HLA in healthy donors. Sequenced by immunoSEQ multiplex PCR; TCRdb stores in-frame clones only, minus some. The data contain fewer than 85,000 clones, approximately 69% of them singletons. Sequencing used PBMCs. These receptors came from a middle-aged man in good health and CMV-seropositive. CDR3s include the opening cysteine and the closing phenylalanine or tryptophan. Fields, in order: J gene, D gene, V gene, CDR3 length, clone size, CDR3 DNA, CDR3 protein. A D gene is named only where the DNA matches it firmly. The size entry is marked missing in some rows and otherwise reads once, few, many or a size class.

TRBJ2-3	-	TRBV28	13	few	TGTGCCAGCAGTTTATTGGAGGGAGTCACGCAGTATTTT	CASSLLEGVTQYF
TRBJ2-7	TRBD1	TRBV2	16	few	TGTGCCAGCAGTGAAGAGGGTCCGAAGGGGGCCCACGAGCAGTACTTC	CASSEEGPKGAHEQYF
TRBJ1-1	-	TRBV7-2	13	few	TGTGCCAGCAGCTTAGAAGCGAACACTGAAGCTTTCTTT	CASSLEANTEAFF
TRBJ1-6	-	TRBV4-3	16	-	TGCGCCAGCAGCCAAGCTTCGACAGTCTATAATTCACCCCTCCACTTT	CASSQASTVYNSPLHF
TRBJ2-1	-	TRBV5-3	15	-	TGTGCCAGAAGCTTGGGGGTGGCAGGGGGGAATGAGCAGTTCTTC	CARSLGVAGGNEQFF
TRBJ2-6	-	TRBV10-3	14	-	TGTGCCATCAGGGAGCTCTCTGGGGCCAACGTCCTGACTTTC	CAIRELSGANVLTF
TRBJ1-5	-	TRBV5-5	15	-	TGTGCCAGCAGCTTGGCGGGAGAATGGAATCAGCCCCAGCATTTT	CASSLAGEWNQPQHF
TRBJ1-1	TRBD1	TRBV30	15	-	TGTGCCTGGAGTGTACCTAACAGGGGGCTTTCTGAAGCTTTCTTT	CAWSVPNRGLSEAFF
TRBJ2-7	TRBD1	TRBV6-5	13	-	TGTGCCAGCAGGCCCGGGACAGGGCGAGAGCAGTACTTC	CASRPGTGREQYF
TRBJ2-5	TRBD2	TRBV5-1	16	-	TGCGCCAGCAGCTTACCTAGCGGGACAACTACGACGACCCAGTACTTC	CASSLPSGTTTTTQYF
TRBJ2-2	-	TRBV5-1	16	medium-sized	TGCGCCAGCAGCTTGCAGCCGGGAGCGAGCACCGGGGAGCTGTTTTTT	CASSLQPGASTGELFF